The 5 T cell receptor beta chains in this list originate from one sample, sequenced in a study of CD8 T cells in Susac syndrome (dated by TCRdb to about 2019). Libraries came from the immunoSEQ multiplex PCR assay. RNA was extracted with the RNeasy kit and about 0.45 to 1 ug was reverse transcribed using random hexamers. TCRdb passed the public sequencing reads through fastp at Q25 and MiXCR, retaining productive beta sequences. Every CDR3 protein is listed once, alongside the most common genes and DNA of its rows. This sample gives 150,000 or so distinct CDR3 sequences in total; approximately 94% of them show up just once. Roughly 0.099% of the sample lies in the top ten. The specimen was CD4+ T cells from PBMCs. The origin of the receptors is a human donor with multiple sclerosis.

V gene TRBV27 combines with J gene TRBJ2-2; tentatively, D is TRBD1 (6 bases). In germline, CDR1 is MNHEY, CDR2 SMNVEV (reference sequence). The V and J ends lost 8 bases and 5 bases respectively, with 15 bases between them. The CDR3 consists of 14 residues. CDR3 coding DNA: TGTGCCAGCGGCTGGACAGAGGGAACCGGGGAGCTGTTTTTT. Protein product: CASGWTEGTGELFF.

The gene calls are TRBV24-1 and TRBJ2-2; D remains unclear. Trimming left V 11 bases short and J 1 base short, with 4 bases between. This CDR3 contains 11 residues. Germline V gene lookup returns CDR1 KGHDR and CDR2 SFDVKD. This chain's CDR3 is CAKENTGELFF. CDR3 bases: TGTGCCAAAGAGAACACCGGGGAGCTGTTTTTT.

V usage is TRBV29-1 and J usage is TRBJ2-4; the D gene is possibly TRBD2 (6 bases). The germline V and J ends were trimmed by 3 bases and 9 bases, with 21 bases remaining between them. Germline V gene data show CDR1 as SQVTM and CDR2 as ANQGSEA. The CDR3 length is 15 residues. DNA for the CDR3: TGCAGCGTTGAGAGGTTCGACATGCGGGGTGGCATTCAGTACTTC. Amino acids: CSVERFDMRGGIQYF.

The genes are TRBV5-1 and TRBJ2-2; 8 bases align to TRBD2. After removal of 4 bases from V and 8 bases from J, the junction contained 7 bases not matched to a gene. The length of the CDR3 is 14 residues. Germline values: CDR1 SGHRS, CDR2 YFSETQ. The CDR3 here is CASSQAGESGELFF. DNA for the CDR3: TGCGCCAGCAGCCAAGCGGGAGAGTCGGGGGAGCTGTTTTTT.

In this sample, this clonotype turned up once. The germline gene is not matched at one end of the junction; a read error may be the cause. This chain joins TRBV27 and TRBJ2-5; D might be TRBD1 or TRBD2, each matching 5 bases. Per germline, CDR1 MNHEY and CDR2 SMNVEV (reference sequence). CDR3 length: 16 residues. CDR3: CASSFEGRIPQEAQYF. CDR3 bases: TGTGCCAGCAGTTTTGAGGGGAGAATCCCCCAAGAGGCCCAGTACTTC.